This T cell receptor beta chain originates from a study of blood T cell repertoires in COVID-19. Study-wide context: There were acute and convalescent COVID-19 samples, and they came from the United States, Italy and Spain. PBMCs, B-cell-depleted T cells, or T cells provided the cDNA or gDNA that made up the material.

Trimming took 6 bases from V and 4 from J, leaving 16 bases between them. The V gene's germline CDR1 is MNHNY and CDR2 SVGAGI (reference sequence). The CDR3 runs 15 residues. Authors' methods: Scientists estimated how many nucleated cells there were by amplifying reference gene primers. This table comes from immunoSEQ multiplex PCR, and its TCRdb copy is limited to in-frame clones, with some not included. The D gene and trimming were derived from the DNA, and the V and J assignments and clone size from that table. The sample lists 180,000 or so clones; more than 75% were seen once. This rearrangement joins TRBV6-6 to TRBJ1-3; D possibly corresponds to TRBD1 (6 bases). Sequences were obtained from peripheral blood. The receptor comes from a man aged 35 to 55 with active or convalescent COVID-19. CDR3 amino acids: CASSPSTGRGNTIYF. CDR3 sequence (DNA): TGTGCCAGCAGCCCCTCCACAGGGCGGGGAAACACCATATATTTT.